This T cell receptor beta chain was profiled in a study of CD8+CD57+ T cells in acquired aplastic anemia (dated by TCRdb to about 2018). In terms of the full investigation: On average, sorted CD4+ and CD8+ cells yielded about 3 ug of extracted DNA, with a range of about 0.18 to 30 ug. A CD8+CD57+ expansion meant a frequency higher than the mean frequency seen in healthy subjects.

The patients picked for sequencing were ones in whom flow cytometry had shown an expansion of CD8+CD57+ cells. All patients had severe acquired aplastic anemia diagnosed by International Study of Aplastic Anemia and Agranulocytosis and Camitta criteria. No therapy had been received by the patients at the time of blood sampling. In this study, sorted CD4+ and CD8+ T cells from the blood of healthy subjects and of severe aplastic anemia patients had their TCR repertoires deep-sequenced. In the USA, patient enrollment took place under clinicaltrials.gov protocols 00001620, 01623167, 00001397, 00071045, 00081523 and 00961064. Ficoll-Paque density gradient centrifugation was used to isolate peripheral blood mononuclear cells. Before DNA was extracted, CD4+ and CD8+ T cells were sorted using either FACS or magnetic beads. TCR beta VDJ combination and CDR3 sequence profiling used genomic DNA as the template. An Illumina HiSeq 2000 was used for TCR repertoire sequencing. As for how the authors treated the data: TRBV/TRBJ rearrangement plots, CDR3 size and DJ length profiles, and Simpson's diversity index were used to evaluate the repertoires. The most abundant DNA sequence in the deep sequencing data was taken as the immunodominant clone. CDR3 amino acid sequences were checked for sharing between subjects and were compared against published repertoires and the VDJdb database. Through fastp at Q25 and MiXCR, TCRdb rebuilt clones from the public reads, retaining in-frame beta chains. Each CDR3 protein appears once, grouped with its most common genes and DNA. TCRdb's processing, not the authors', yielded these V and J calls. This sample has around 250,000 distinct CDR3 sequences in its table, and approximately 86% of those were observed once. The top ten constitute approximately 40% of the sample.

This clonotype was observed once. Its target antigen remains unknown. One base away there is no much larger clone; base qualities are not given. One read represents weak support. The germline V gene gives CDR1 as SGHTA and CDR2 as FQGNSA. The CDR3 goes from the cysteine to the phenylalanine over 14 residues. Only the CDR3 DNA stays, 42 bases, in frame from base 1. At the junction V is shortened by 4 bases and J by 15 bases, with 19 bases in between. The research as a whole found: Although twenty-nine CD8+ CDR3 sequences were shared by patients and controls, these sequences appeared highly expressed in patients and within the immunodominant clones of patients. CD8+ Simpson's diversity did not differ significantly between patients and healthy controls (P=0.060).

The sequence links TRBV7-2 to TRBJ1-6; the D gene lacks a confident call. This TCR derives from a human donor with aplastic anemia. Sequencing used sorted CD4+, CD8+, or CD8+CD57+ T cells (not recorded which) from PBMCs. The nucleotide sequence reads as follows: TGTGCCAGCAGCTCAGCCAGTCGGGATCCACACCTCCACTTT. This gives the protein CASSSASRDPHLHF.